The clone carrying this TCR beta chain is categorized as large (0.1 to 1%). This CDR3 is also generated by other DNA sequences in the sample. The data belong to a study of T cell repertoires in ileal Crohn's disease. Per germline, CDR1 MNHEY and CDR2 SMNVEV (reference sequence). V gave up 5 bases and J gave up 3 bases; unmatched junction bases: 8. The CDR3 is 15 residues long. Here immunoSEQ multiplex PCR was the method, and the copy in TCRdb shows in-frame clones only, minus some. The sample yields approximately 6,000 clones, around 83% seen once. The chain joins TRBV27 to TRBJ2-7; 9 bases fit TRBD1. Sequenced sample: ileal tissue. This clonotype was sampled from an adult with Crohn's disease. CDR3 in DNA: TGTGCCAGCAGTCTCACCGGGACAGGGAACTACGAGCAGTACTTC. Translating it yields CASSLTGTGNYEQYF.